One and the same sample provided the 4 T cell receptor beta chains below, sequenced in a study of cytomegalovirus exposure and HLA in healthy donors. Amplification used 60 Vbeta primers and 13 Jbeta primers. Using immunoSEQ multiplex PCR, the repertoire was profiled, and TCRdb retains in-frame clones only, with some absent. The data hold under 200,000 clones, with roughly 80% observed a single time. The sequenced sample consisted of PBMCs. These receptors came from a woman aged 18-29 years in good health and CMV-seronegative.

V gene TRBV11-3 combines with J gene TRBJ2-7; D gene ambiguous. Germline loops: CDR1 SGHNT, CDR2 YENEEA. The CDR3 sequence is 11 residues long. V shed 1 base and J shed 7 bases, with 5 bases lying between them. The CDR3, as DNA: TGTGCCAGCAGCTTAGTAACAGAGCAGTACTTC. As protein: CASSLVTEQYF.

This clone was detected only once. The chain couples TRBV29-1 to TRBJ2-3; 8 positions agree with TRBD2. The germline V gene has CDR1 SQVTM and CDR2 ANQGSEA. J gave up 4 bases and V 4 bases, and 7 bases lay outside the gene matches. The CDR3 is made up of 14 amino acids. The DNA for the CDR3 is TGCAGCGTTGCCCCTAGCGGGTCCCCAGATACGCAGTATTTT. Its protein product is CSVAPSGSPDTQYF.

The chain links TRBV6-1 to TRBJ1-2; 11 positions match TRBD1. The CDR3 is made up of 15 amino acids. The germline CDR1 and CDR2 sequences are MNHNS and SASEGT. The V and J ends lost 2 bases and 8 bases, in that order; junction bases with no gene match: 7. For the CDR3, the DNA is TGTGCCAGCAGTGAACGGGACAGGGGGGCGAGAGGCTACACCTTC. Protein sequence: CASSERDRGARGYTF.

This chain joins TRBV19 and TRBJ1-4; D is ambiguous. Per the germline V gene, CDR1 is LNHDA and CDR2 is SQIVND (reference sequence). This CDR3 is 16 amino acids long. The germline V and J ends were trimmed by 3 bases and 8 bases, with 19 bases remaining between them. The CDR3 DNA follows: TGTGCCAGTAGTATCCCCGCGGGGAGTGGTGGGGAAAAACTGTTTTTT. It is translated as CASSIPAGSGGEKLFF.